This paragraph covers one TCR beta chain sequence. Produced via immunoSEQ multiplex PCR; TCRdb's table is partial and in-frame only. This sample has about 55,000 clones, with 90% to 95% found just once. This sample is part of a study of T cell changes during pregnancy in multiple sclerosis. The CDR3 extends over 17 amino acids. Germline CDR1 and CDR2: SGHDT and YYEEEE. The ends lost 0 bases at V and 5 bases at J; junction bases unmatched: 8. The chain employs TRBV5-6 and TRBJ2-7; 13 nucleotides agree with TRBD2. This receptor was identified in a female donor with multiple sclerosis, enrolled in a pregnancy study. Sequencing was performed on CD8+ T cells from peripheral blood mononuclear cells, taken in the second trimester of pregnancy. CDR3 nucleotide sequence: TGTGCCAGCAGCTTGGGGCAACTAGCGGGAGGGCCAAACGAGCAGTACTTC. Translating it yields CASSLGQLAGGPNEQYF.